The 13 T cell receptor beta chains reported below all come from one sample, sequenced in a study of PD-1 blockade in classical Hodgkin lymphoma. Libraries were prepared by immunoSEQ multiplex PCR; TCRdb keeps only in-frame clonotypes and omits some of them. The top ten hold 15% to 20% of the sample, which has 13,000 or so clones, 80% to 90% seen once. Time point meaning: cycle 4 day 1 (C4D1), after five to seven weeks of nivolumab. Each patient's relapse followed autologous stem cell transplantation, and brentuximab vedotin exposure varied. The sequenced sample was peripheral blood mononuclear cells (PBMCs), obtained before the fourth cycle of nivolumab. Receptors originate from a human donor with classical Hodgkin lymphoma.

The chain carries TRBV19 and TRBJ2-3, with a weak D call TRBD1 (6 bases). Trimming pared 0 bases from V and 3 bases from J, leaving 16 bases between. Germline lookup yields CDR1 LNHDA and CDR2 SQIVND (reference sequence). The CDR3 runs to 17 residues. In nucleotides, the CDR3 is TGTGCCAGTAGTATAGATCTTGGGGCAGGGGTAACAGATACGCAGTATTTT. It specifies CASSIDLGAGVTDTQYF.

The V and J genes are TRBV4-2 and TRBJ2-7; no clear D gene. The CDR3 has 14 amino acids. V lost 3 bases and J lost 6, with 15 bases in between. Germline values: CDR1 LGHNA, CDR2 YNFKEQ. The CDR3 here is CASSQGNTEGEQYF. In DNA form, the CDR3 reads TGTGCCAGCAGCCAGGGAAACACGGAAGGCGAGCAGTACTTC.

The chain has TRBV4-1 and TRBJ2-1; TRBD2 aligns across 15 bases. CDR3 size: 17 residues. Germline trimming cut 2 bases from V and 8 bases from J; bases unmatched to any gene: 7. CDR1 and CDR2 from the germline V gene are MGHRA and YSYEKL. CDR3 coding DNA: TGCGCCAGCAGCCAAACCGGGACTAGCGGGGGGTTGGATGAGCAGTTCTTC. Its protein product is CASSQTGTSGGLDEQFF.

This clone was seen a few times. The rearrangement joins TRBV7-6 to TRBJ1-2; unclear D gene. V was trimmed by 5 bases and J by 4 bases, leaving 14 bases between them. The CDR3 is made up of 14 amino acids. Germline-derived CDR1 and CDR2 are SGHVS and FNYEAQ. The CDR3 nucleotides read TGTGCCAGCAGCCCCCAACAAGAGAGCTATGGCTACACCTTC. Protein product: CASSPQQESYGYTF. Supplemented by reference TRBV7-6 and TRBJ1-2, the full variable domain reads GAGVSQSPRYKVTKRGQDVALRCDPISGHVSLYWYRQALGQGPEFLTYFNYEAQQDKSGLPNDRFSAERPEGSISTLTIQRTEQRDSAMYRCASSPQQESYGYTFGSGTRLTVV.

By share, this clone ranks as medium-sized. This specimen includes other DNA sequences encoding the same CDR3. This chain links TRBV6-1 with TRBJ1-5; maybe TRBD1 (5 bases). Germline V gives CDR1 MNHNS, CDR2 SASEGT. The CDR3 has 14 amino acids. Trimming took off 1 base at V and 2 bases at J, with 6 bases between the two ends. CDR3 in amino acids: CASSEGGGNQPQHF. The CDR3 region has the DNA TGTGCCAGCAGTGAAGGAGGGGGCAATCAGCCCCAGCATTTT.

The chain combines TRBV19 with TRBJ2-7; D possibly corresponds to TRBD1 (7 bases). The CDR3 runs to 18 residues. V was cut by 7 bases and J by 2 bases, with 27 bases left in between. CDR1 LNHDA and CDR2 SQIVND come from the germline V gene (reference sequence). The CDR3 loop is CASIRSEPGGTKTYEQYF. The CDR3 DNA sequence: TGTGCCAGTATCAGATCGGAACCAGGGGGGACAAAAACCTACGAGCAGTACTTC. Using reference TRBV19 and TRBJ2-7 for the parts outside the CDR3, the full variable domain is DGGITQSPKYLFRKEGQNVTLSCEQNLNHDAMYWYRQDPGQGLRLIYYSQIVNDFQKGDIAEGYSVSREKKESFPLTVTSAQKNPTAFYLCASIRSEPGGTKTYEQYFGPGTRLTVT.

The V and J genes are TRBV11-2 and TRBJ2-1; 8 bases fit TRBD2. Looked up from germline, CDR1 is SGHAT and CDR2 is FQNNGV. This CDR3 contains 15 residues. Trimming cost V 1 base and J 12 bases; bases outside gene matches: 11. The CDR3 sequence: CASSLGSGGPGWQFF. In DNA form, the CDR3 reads TGTGCCAGCAGCTTAGGGAGCGGGGGCCCAGGGTGGCAGTTCTTC.

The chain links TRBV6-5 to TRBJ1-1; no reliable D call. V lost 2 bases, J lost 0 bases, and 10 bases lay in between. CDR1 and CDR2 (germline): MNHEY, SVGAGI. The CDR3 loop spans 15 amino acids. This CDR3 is CASSYQASVNTEAFF. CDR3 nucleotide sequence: TGTGCCAGCAGTTACCAGGCGTCAGTGAACACTGAAGCTTTCTTT.

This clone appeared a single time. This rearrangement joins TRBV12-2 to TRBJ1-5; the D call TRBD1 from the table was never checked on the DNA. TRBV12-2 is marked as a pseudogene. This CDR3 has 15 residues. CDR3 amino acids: CASRLADRGYQPQHF. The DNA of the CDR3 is TGTGCAAGTCGCTTAGCGGACAGGGGGTATCAGCCCCAGCATTTT.

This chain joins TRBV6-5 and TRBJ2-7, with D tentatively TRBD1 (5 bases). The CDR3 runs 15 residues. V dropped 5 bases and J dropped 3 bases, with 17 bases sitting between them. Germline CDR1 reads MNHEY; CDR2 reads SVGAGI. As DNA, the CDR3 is TGTGCCAGCAGTAACCGGGCCCAAAGGGGCTACGAGCAGTACTTC. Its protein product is CASSNRAQRGYEQYF.

CDR3 in amino acids: CASSDRVTEAFF. The DNA of the CDR3 is TGTGCCAGCAGTGACAGGGTTACTGAAGCTTTCTTT. This sequence joins TRBV6-1 and TRBJ1-1, with TRBD1 as a possible D gene (5 bases). CDR3 size: 12 residues. V lost 3 bases to trimming and J lost 5 bases, with 7 bases between them. Germline CDR1 reads MNHNS; CDR2 reads SASEGT.

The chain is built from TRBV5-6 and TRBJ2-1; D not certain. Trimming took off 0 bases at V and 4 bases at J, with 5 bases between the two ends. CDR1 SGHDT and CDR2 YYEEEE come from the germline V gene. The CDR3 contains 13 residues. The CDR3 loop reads CASSLDVYNEQFF. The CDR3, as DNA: TGTGCCAGCAGCTTGGATGTGTACAATGAGCAGTTCTTC.

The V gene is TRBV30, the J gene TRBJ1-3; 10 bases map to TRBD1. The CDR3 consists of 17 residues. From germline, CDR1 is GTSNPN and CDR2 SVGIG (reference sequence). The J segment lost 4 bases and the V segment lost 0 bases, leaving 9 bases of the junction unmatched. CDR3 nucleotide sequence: TGTGCCTGGAGTGTAGCGGGACAGGGGAAACGGGGAAACACCATATATTTT. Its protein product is CAWSVAGQGKRGNTIYF. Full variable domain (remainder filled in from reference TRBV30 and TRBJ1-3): SQTIHQWPATLVQPVGSPLSLECTVEGTSNPNLYWYRQAAGRGLQLLFYSVGIGQISSEVPQNLSASRPQDRQFILSSKKLLLSDSGFYLCAWSVAGQGKRGNTIYFGEGSWLTVV.